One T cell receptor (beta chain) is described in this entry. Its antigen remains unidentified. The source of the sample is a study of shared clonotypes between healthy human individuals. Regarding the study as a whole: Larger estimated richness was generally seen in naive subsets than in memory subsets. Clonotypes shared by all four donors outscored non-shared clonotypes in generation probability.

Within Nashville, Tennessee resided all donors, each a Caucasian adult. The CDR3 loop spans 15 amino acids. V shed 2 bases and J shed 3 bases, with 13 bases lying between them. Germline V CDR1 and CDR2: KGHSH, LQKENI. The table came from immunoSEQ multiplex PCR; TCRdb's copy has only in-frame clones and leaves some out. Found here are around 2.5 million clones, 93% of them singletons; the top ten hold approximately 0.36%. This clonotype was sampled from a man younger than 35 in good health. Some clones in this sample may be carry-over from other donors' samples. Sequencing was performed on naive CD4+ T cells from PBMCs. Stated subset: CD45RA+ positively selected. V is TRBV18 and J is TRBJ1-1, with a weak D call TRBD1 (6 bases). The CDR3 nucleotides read TGTGCCAGCTCACCAAAATGGGGGGGCGACACTGAAGCTTTCTTT. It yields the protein CASSPKWGGDTEAFF.